What follows are 16 T cell receptor beta chains derived from one specimen sequenced in a study of cytomegalovirus exposure and HLA in healthy donors. Researchers ran the PCR with 60 Vbeta and 13 Jbeta primers. Generated by immunoSEQ multiplex PCR, the TCRdb table keeps only in-frame clones and is missing some. Here the sample spans under 200,000 clones, roughly 80% being singletons. Sequencing was done on a sample of PBMCs. These receptors were taken from a young woman in good health and CMV-seronegative.

The V call is TRBV4-1, the J call TRBJ2-2; TRBD1 might be the D (6 bases). The CDR3 is 15 amino acids. Looked up from germline, CDR1 is MGHRA and CDR2 is YSYEKL. V was clipped by 1 base and J by 1 base, with 7 bases between them. In DNA form, the CDR3 reads TGCGCCAGCAGCCAAGGGACAGAGAACACCGGGGAGCTGTTTTTT. This encodes CASSQGTENTGELFF.

The J gene is TRBJ2-2, the V gene TRBV4-2; 9 bases map to TRBD1. Trimming cost V 4 bases and J 5 bases; bases outside gene matches: 8. The CDR3 has 16 residues. Germline V gene sequence: CDR1 LGHNA, CDR2 YNFKEQ. CDR3 sequence (DNA): TGTGCCAGCAGCCCTCCGGGACAGGGAGTAACCGGGGAGCTGTTTTTT. Protein: CASSPPGQGVTGELFF.

This chain connects TRBV9 to TRBJ2-1; TRBD2 might be the D (6 bases). Germline V gives CDR1 SGDLS, CDR2 YYNGEE. The CDR3 extends over 17 amino acids. Deletions cut 0 bases from V and 0 bases from J, with 13 bases between. The CDR3 bases are TGTGCCAGCAGCGTAGCGGAGGGGAGACCCTCCTACAATGAGCAGTTCTTC. The encoded protein is CASSVAEGRPSYNEQFF.

V gene TRBV11-2 combines with J gene TRBJ2-3, with 11 positions matching TRBD2. V shed 1 base and J 5 bases; nucleotides not matched to a gene: 14. In germline, CDR1 is SGHAT, CDR2 FQNNGV. CDR3 length equals 19 residues. The CDR3 is CASSLVASGRPPRGDTQYF. Written as DNA, the CDR3 is TGTGCCAGCAGCTTAGTTGCTAGCGGGAGGCCACCCCGGGGAGATACGCAGTATTTT.

The J gene is TRBJ2-2, the V gene TRBV19, with D possibly matching TRBD1 (6 bases). V was shortened by 3 bases and J by 4 bases, with 9 bases between the two germline ends. Germline-derived CDR1 and CDR2 are LNHDA and SQIVND (reference sequence). This CDR3 is built from 14 residues. DNA of the CDR3: TGTGCCAGTAGTATGCAGGGGTCCACCGGGGAGCTGTTTTTT. Protein sequence: CASSMQGSTGELFF.

V is TRBV28 and J is TRBJ2-7, with 7 bases aligning to TRBD2. CDR1 and CDR2 from the germline V gene are MDHEN and SYDVKM. The J segment lost 2 bases and the V segment lost 4 bases, leaving 8 bases of the junction unmatched. CDR3 length: 15 residues. CDR3: CASSSISGGAYEQYF. CDR3 nucleotides: TGTGCCAGCAGTTCCATTTCGGGAGGAGCCTACGAGCAGTACTTC. The full variable domain, rest sourced from reference TRBV28 and TRBJ2-7, is DVKVTQSSRYLVKRTGEKVFLECVQDMDHENMFWYRQDPGLGLRLIYFSYDVKMKEKGDIPEGYSVSREKKERFSLILESASTNQTSMYLCASSSISGGAYEQYFGPGTRLTVT.

The chain combines TRBV28 with TRBJ2-3, with TRBD2 matching over 13 bases. The CDR3 runs to 19 residues. V dropped 5 bases and J dropped 4; count of bases not matched to a gene: 15. Per the germline V gene, CDR1 is MDHEN and CDR2 is SYDVKM. The CDR3 loop is CASSPGLAGAMEVADTQYF. The CDR3 DNA is TGTGCCAGCAGTCCAGGACTAGCGGGAGCTATGGAGGTTGCAGATACGCAGTATTTT.

The V gene is TRBV19, the J gene TRBJ2-1; 7 positions match TRBD2. The CDR3 runs 15 residues. The ends lost 2 bases at V and 4 bases at J; junction bases unmatched: 5. The germline V gene has CDR1 LNHDA and CDR2 SQIVND (reference sequence). CDR3 residues: CASSISQRGYNEQFF. The DNA for the CDR3 is TGTGCCAGTAGTATATCCCAGCGGGGATACAATGAGCAGTTCTTC.

The chain carries TRBV7-2 and TRBJ2-3; no clear D gene. CDR1 is SGHTA and CDR2 is FQGNSA in the germline V gene. The CDR3 has 14 residues. V was shortened by 5 bases and J by 0 bases, with 9 bases between the two germline ends. The CDR3 DNA reads TGTGCCAGCAGCCCTAACCCCAGCACAGATACGCAGTATTTT. This sequence encodes CASSPNPSTDTQYF. The full variable domain, completed using reference TRBV7-2 and TRBJ2-3, is GAGVSQSPSNKVTEKGKDVELRCDPISGHTALYWYRQSLGQGLEFLIYFQGNSAPDKSGLPSDRFSAERTGGSVSTLTIQRTQQEDSAVYLCASSPNPSTDTQYFGPGTRLTVL.

V is TRBV28 and J is TRBJ1-5; TRBD1 might be the D (5 bases). In germline, CDR1 is MDHEN, CDR2 SYDVKM. This CDR3 region has 13 residues. The V and J ends lost 5 bases and 2 bases respectively, with 7 bases between them. CDR3 residues: CASSRRGNQPQHF. In DNA form, the CDR3 reads TGTGCCAGCAGTCGCAGGGGCAATCAGCCCCAGCATTTT.

The chain employs TRBV30 and TRBJ2-7, with D possibly TRBD2 on 5 matching bases. This CDR3 spans 13 amino acids. V was trimmed by 4 bases and J by 2 bases, leaving 12 bases between them. Germline V gives CDR1 GTSNPN, CDR2 SVGIG (reference sequence). In nucleotides, the CDR3 is TGTGCCTGGAACCGGGGAATCCCCTACGAGCAGTACGTC. This gives the protein CAWNRGIPYEQYV.

J is TRBJ2-1 and V is TRBV7-9; D is unresolved. This CDR3 spans 17 amino acids. V was trimmed by 2 bases and J by 0 bases, leaving 14 bases between them. Per the germline V gene, CDR1 is SEHNR and CDR2 is FQNEAQ (reference sequence). The CDR3 nucleotides are TGTGCCAGCAGCTTATATGGGCCTTCGAGCTCCTACAATGAGCAGTTCTTC. This sequence encodes CASSLYGPSSSYNEQFF.

The CDR3 is CSVLPAGEQFF. CDR3 DNA sequence: TGCAGCGTCCTGCCGGCGGGTGAGCAGTTCTTC. The rearrangement links TRBV29-1 to TRBJ2-1; a weak D match, TRBD2 (5 bases). With 6 bases removed from V and 9 bases from J, the gap between germline ends came to 12 bases. Germline CDR1 and CDR2: SQVTM and ANQGSEA. CDR3 length: 11 amino acids.

V gene TRBV7-2 combines with J gene TRBJ1-4; D is unclear. The CDR3 runs to 16 residues. CDR1 and CDR2 from the germline V gene are SGHTA and FQGNSA. Trimming left V 3 bases short and J 7 bases short, with 18 bases between. Here the CDR3 reads CASSFSSGGVGEKLFF. Here the CDR3 DNA reads TGTGCCAGCAGCTTTAGTTCAGGAGGTGTAGGTGAAAAACTGTTTTTT.

The V gene is TRBV11-2, the J gene TRBJ2-1; 9 bases map to TRBD2. This CDR3 is 15 amino acids long. The trim removed 3 bases at V and 2 bases at J, leaving 2 bases unmatched. CDR1 and CDR2 from the germline V gene are SGHAT and FQNNGV. DNA for the CDR3: TGTGCCAGCAGCTTGCGGACTAGCGCCTACAATGAGCAGTTCTTC. The encoded protein is CASSLRTSAYNEQFF.

Points on this clone: The same CDR3 arises from other DNA sequences in this sample as well. CDR3 sequence: CASSVRGQETQYF. The CDR3 bases are TGTGCCAGCAGCGTCAGGGGGCAAGAGACCCAGTACTTC. This rearrangement joins TRBV9 to TRBJ2-5; 7 bases fit TRBD1. The junction had 0 bases not matched to a gene; V was cut back by 2 bases and J by 2 bases. This CDR3 is built from 13 residues. CDR1 and CDR2 (germline): SGDLS, YYNGEE.